The rows below give T cell receptor beta chains drawn from one sample of a study of cytomegalovirus exposure and HLA in healthy donors. Assay: immunoSEQ multiplex PCR; the TCRdb copy retains only in-frame clones and omits some. The profile shows around 110,000 clones, 65% of them singletons. Sample: PBMCs. These TCRs come from a woman in her thirties or forties in good health and CMV-seropositive. The CDR3 runs from the conserved cysteine through the conserved F or W. A D gene is named only where the DNA matches it firmly. Not all rows give a size; the values are once, few, many and, for expanded clones, a class.

15	TRBV19	TRBJ2-3	NA	NA	TGTGCCAGTATCAAAGGTGCCGGGAACACAGATACGCAGTATTTT	CASIKGAGNTDTQYF
13	TRBV2	TRBJ2-4	TRBD1	NA	TGTGCCCTCAGGGACAGGGAGGAAAACATTCAGTACTTC	CALRDREENIQYF
18	TRBV19	TRBJ2-3	TRBD2	once	TGTGCCAGTAGTGCTCTTGGAAGGCGGGAGGGCTTGTTAGATACGCAGTATTTT	CASSALGRREGLLDTQYF
15	TRBV28	TRBJ1-5	NA	NA	TGTGCCAGTAGGACAGTTGGGGCGCGTCGTCAGCCCCAGCATTTT	CASRTVGARRQPQHF
13	TRBV25-1	TRBJ2-1	TRBD2	NA	TGTGCCAGCAGCGGGGGGGAATATCACGAGCAGTTCTTC	CASSGGEYHEQFF
16	TRBV4-3	TRBJ1-4	NA	few	TGCGCCAGCAGCCAAAACTCACCGAGGTCGAATGAAAAACTGTTTTTT	CASSQNSPRSNEKLFF
14	TRBV28	TRBJ1-5	TRBD1	few	TGTGCCAGCAGATCCGGACAGGGCAATCAGCCCCAGCATTTT	CASRSGQGNQPQHF
13	TRBV29-1	TRBJ1-2	NA	NA	TGCAGCGTTTACAACGGGGAAAACTATGGCTACACCTTC	CSVYNGENYGYTF
14	TRBV9	TRBJ1-2	NA	NA	TGTGCCAGCAGCGTAGCTACGGCTAACTATGGCTACACCTTC	CASSVATANYGYTF
19	TRBV7-6	TRBJ2-1	TRBD2	NA	TGTGCCAGCAGCTTAGCGGTGCCCCAGGCGGGGGATCAAGTCAATGAGCAGTTCTTC	CASSLAVPQAGDQVNEQFF
14	TRBV4-3	TRBJ2-7	NA	few	TGCGCCAGCAGCCAAGCGCAGGGTGTTTACGAGCAGTACTTC	CASSQAQGVYEQYF
13	TRBV9	TRBJ1-2	TRBD1	NA	TGTGCCAGCAGCGTGACAGGGGACTATGGCTACACCTTC	CASSVTGDYGYTF
14	TRBV7-9	TRBJ2-1	NA	few	TGTGCCAGCAGCTCGCCTTGGGGAGAACAGGAGCAGTTCTTC	CASSSPWGEQEQFF
13	TRBV29-1	TRBJ2-1	TRBD2	NA	TGCAGCTCTCGCGGGAGTAGTTTGAATGAGCAGTTCTTC	CSSRGSSLNEQFF
16	TRBV7-8	TRBJ2-2	TRBD2	NA	TGTGCCAGCAGCTTCGCTCCCGGGACTACTTTCGGGGAGCTGTTTTTT	CASSFAPGTTFGELFF
15	TRBV7-2	TRBJ2-6	NA	NA	TGTGCCAGCAGCTCTTCTCGCGCTGGGGCCAACGTCCTGACTTTC	CASSSSRAGANVLTF
15	TRBV29-1	TRBJ2-3	TRBD2	NA	TGCAGCGTTGAAGGTCCAGCGGGAGTAGCAGATACGCAGTATTTT	CSVEGPAGVADTQYF
15	TRBV6-5	TRBJ2-7	TRBD1	NA	TGTGCCAGCAGTTACTCCCCGGGACAGGGTTACGAGCAGTACTTC	CASSYSPGQGYEQYF
20	TRBV27	TRBJ2-7	NA	few	TGTGCCAGCAGTTTAATATCCACCGGGGCCGGCGGGATTTTTTTCTACGAGCAGTACTTC	CASSLISTGAGGIFFYEQYF
16	TRBV7-6	TRBJ2-1	TRBD2	NA	TGTGCCAGCAGCCCCCTTCTAGCGGGAGTCTCCAATGAGCAGTTCTTC	CASSPLLAGVSNEQFF
15	TRBV28	TRBJ1-1	NA	NA	TGTGCCAGCACCCTCTCAGGGGTATTCAACACTGAAGCTTTCTTT	CASTLSGVFNTEAFF
15	TRBV19	TRBJ1-2	TRBD1	NA	TGTGCCAGTAGTAAAGGACAGGTTCGAAACTATGGCTACACCTTC	CASSKGQVRNYGYTF
13	TRBV25-1	TRBJ1-2	TRBD1	few	TGTGCCAGCAGTGAATATACAGGGGGCGGCTACACCTTC	CASSEYTGGGYTF
15	TRBV5-5	TRBJ2-5	TRBD2	NA	TGTGCCAGCAGCTGGGAGGGGCGGGTCCAAGAGACCCAGTACTTC	CASSWEGRVQETQYF
15	TRBV28	TRBJ2-6	NA	NA	TGTGCCAGCAGTTTTGAGGGGGCTGGGGCCAACGTCCTGACTTTC	CASSFEGAGANVLTF
16	TRBV23-1	TRBJ2-3	TRBD2	NA	TGCGCCAGCAGTCCCGGGAGGGGTCCGAGCACAGATACGCAGTATTTT	CASSPGRGPSTDTQYF
15	TRBV6-5	TRBJ2-5	TRBD2	NA	TGTGCCAGCAGTGGAGGACTAGCGGGAGTTAAGGCCCAGTACTTC	CASSGGLAGVKAQYF
16	TRBV5-1	TRBJ2-1	TRBD1	NA	TGCGCCAGCAGCTGGGACAGTCTGAGCTCCTACAATGAGCAGTTCTTC	CASSWDSLSSYNEQFF
16	TRBV9	TRBJ2-2	TRBD2	once	TGTGCCAGCAGCGTACAGGCGGGAGAGCCAACCGGGGAGCTGTTTTTT	CASSVQAGEPTGELFF
15	TRBV28	TRBJ1-5	TRBD1	NA	TGTGCCAGCACTATGGACAGGGCCTACAATCAGCCCCAGCATTTT	CASTMDRAYNQPQHF
14	TRBV9	TRBJ1-1	NA	few	TGTGCCAGCAGCGTAGAAAACTCGGACACTGAAGCTTTCTTT	CASSVENSDTEAFF
14	TRBV19	TRBJ2-7	NA	NA	TGTGCCAGTAAGCTTGGGCACGGATCCTACGAGCAGTACTTC	CASKLGHGSYEQYF
14	TRBV4-1	TRBJ2-7	NA	NA	TGCGCCAGCAGCCTAGCGCCAGGCACCTACGAGCAGTACTTC	CASSLAPGTYEQYF
12	TRBV2	TRBJ2-7	TRBD1	few	TGTGCCAGCGGCGTTAGGGGGCACGAGCAGTACTTC	CASGVRGHEQYF
15	TRBV9	TRBJ1-4	TRBD1	NA	TGTGCCAGCAGCGTGACCGGGACAGGGGTTGAAAAACTGTTTTTT	CASSVTGTGVEKLFF
14	TRBV6-5	TRBJ2-7	NA	NA	TGTGCCAGCAGTTACTCGACCGCGGGCTACGAGCAGTACTTC	CASSYSTAGYEQYF
16	TRBV15	TRBJ2-2	NA	NA	TGTGCCACCAGCAGAGAGGCTAGCGCGAACACCGGGGAGCTGTTTTTT	CATSREASANTGELFF
13	TRBV4-3	TRBJ2-1	NA	few	TGCGCCAGCAGCCCGCCCGGGTCGGATGAGCAGTTCTTC	CASSPPGSDEQFF
12	TRBV4-3	TRBJ1-2	NA	few	TGCGCCAGCAGCCAAGAGGGAGTTGGCTACACCTTC	CASSQEGVGYTF